The sequence of this T cell receptor (beta chain) was determined in a study of OX40 agonist ivuxolimab in advanced cancers. Measured with immunoSEQ multiplex PCR; TCRdb has only the in-frame clones, and not every one. The sample shows tens of thousands of clones, approximately 86% of them seen only once. The CDR3 has 14 amino acids. The germline gives CDR1 LNHDA, CDR2 SQIVND (reference sequence). Deletions cut 5 bases from V and 3 bases from J, with 14 bases between. The sample was CD4+ or CD8+ T cells sorted from blood, taken in a trial of the OX40 agonist ivuxolimab. The V and J genes are TRBV19 and TRBJ2-7; either TRBD1 or TRBD2 may fit D (5 bases each). The TCR was taken from an adult with an advanced solid tumor such as melanoma, head and neck, liver or kidney cancer. The CDR3 here is CASSPGDGDYEQYF. The CDR3 DNA is TGTGCCAGTAGTCCCGGGGACGGAGACTACGAGCAGTACTTC.